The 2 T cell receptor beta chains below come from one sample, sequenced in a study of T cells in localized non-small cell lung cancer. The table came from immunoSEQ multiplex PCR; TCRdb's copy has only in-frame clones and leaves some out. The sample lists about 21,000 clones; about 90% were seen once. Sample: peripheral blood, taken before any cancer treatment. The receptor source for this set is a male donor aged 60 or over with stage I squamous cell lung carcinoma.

The DNA for the CDR3 is TGTGCCAGCAGTGAAAATGGGGGCTACACTGAAGCTTTCTTT. Protein sequence: CASSENGGYTEAFF. The rearrangement links TRBV6-1 to TRBJ1-1; D perhaps matches TRBD1 (6 bases). The CDR3 is 14 amino acids. The germline gives CDR1 MNHNS, CDR2 SASEGT. Trimming took off 2 bases at V and 3 bases at J, with 10 bases between the two ends.

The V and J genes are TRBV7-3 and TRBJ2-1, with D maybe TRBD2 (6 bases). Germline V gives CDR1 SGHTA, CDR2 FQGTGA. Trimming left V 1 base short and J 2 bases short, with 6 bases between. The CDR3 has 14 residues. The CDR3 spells CASSLRGAYNEQFF. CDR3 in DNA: TGTGCCAGCAGCTTAAGGGGGGCCTACAATGAGCAGTTCTTC.